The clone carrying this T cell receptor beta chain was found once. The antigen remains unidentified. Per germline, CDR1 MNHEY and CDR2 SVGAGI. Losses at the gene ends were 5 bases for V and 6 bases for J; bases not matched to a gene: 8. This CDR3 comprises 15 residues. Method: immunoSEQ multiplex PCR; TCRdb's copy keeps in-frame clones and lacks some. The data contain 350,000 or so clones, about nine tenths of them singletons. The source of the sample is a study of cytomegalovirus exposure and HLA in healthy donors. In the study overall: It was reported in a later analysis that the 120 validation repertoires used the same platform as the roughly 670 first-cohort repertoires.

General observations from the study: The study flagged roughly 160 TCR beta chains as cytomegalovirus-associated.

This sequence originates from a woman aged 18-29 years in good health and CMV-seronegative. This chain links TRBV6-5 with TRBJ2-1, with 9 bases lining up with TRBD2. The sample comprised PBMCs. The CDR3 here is CASSPRGRALNEQFF. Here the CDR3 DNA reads TGTGCCAGCAGTCCCCGCGGGAGGGCCCTCAATGAGCAGTTCTTC.